This TCR beta chain was captured in a study of shared clonotypes between healthy human individuals. Broader study findings: Non-shared clonotypes displayed generation probabilities falling below those of clonotypes present in all four donors. Rarefaction exposed incomplete sorted-subset sequencing despite large depth.

Some clones are missing from TCRdb's copy, which holds only in-frame ones; the method was immunoSEQ multiplex PCR. The sample yields more than 2 million clones, approximately 95% seen once. As to this clone: No antigen is known for it.

J gave up 3 bases and V 5 bases, and 8 bases lay outside the gene matches. The germline V gene encodes CDR1 SEHNR and CDR2 FQNEAQ (reference sequence). This CDR3 has 15 residues. Sequencing input: naive CD4+ T cells sorted from blood. Subset described: CD45RA+ positively selected. The chain links TRBV7-9 to TRBJ2-7; TRBD1 agrees at 9 bases. This clonotype was sampled from a man aged 18 to 35 in good health. Here the CDR3 DNA reads TGTGCCAGCAGCCCCACAGGGGGCGCAGGCTACGAGCAGTACTTC. Residues: CASSPTGGAGYEQYF.